This paragraph covers one T cell receptor (beta chain) sequence. This clone was counted once. Its antigen is unknown. No base quality information exists; no much larger clone differs at one position. Genomic DNA was extracted from sorted cells for sequencing of the TCRbeta CDR3 region. The immunoSEQ Assay was used to sequence the TCRbeta CDR3 regions. What TCRdb holds here is the immuneACCESS table cut down to in-frame rearrangements. Part of the clones is not present; checked against another copy, under half of the missing clones reflect an unresolved V gene, and the others are unexplained. The sample table records over 75,000 clones; 85% to 95% of these occur just once. The ten biggest clones cover roughly 2.6% of the sample. The data originate from a study of OX40 agonist ivuxolimab in advanced cancers. Study-wide context: The costimulatory receptor OX40 (CD134) was targeted by ivuxolimab, a fully human IgG2 agonistic monoclonal antibody. Intravenous ivuxolimab was administered to patients every 2 weeks at six dose levels: 0.01, 0.1, 0.3, 1.5, 3 and 10 mg/kg. Among the approximately 50 dose-escalation patients, around 20 had hepatocellular carcinoma, roughly 15 melanoma, 9 renal cell carcinoma and 9 head and neck cancer. In the dose-escalation cohort, around four fifths of patients were male, and the mean age was roughly 60 years, with a range of 23 to 79. Patients were allowed to have had prior anti-PD-1, anti-PD-L1 or anti-CTLA-4 therapy, and around 43% of the dose-escalation patients had been treated with checkpoint inhibitors. Partial responses occurred in three dose-escalation patients: two with cutaneous melanoma and one with hepatocellular carcinoma. Peripheral TCRbeta sequencing was intended to test whether TCR sequence diversity was altered and clonal T-cell expansion was caused by ivuxolimab. The paper describes the monotherapy dose-escalation part (N of about 54 patients) of the phase I trial of ivuxolimab. The paper's findings and limits, for the study overall: Low levels of normalized T-cell clonal expansion were also seen in some patients who did not respond. Partial responders in the 0.1-3.0 mg/kg groups had among the lowest normalized peripheral clonal expansion, especially among CD8+ T cells. On average, CD8+ T cells showed more expanded clones than CD4+ T cells after ivuxolimab. Which antigens the clonally expanded peripheral T cells were specific for was not determined. At doses of 0.1 to 3.0 mg/kg, clonal expansion of both CD4+ and CD8+ T cells in blood was seen between baseline and week 6.

Patients with autoimmune disease history or receiving systemic immunosuppression were excluded from the trial. In every dose cohort, peripheral blood was drawn for TCR sequencing at baseline, cycle 4 day 1, and cycle 7 day 1. Samples were obtained from an open-label, multicenter, first-in-human phase I dose-escalation trial of ivuxolimab. Adults with locally advanced or metastatic head and neck squamous cell, hepatocellular, melanoma or renal cell carcinoma were enrolled in the trial. CD4+ and CD8+ T cells were sorted separately from peripheral blood before TCR sequencing. For CDR1 and CDR2, the germline V gene lists MGHRA and YSYEKL. Spanning cysteine to phenylalanine, the CDR3 consists of 16 amino acids. The sequence is cut down to CDR3 DNA, 48 bases in frame from base 1. For this chain, trimming is 0 bases at the V end and 4 bases at the J end, and the number of junction bases without a gene match is 3.

The sequenced sample was CD4+ or CD8+ T cells sorted from blood, obtained in a trial of the OX40 agonist ivuxolimab. The clonotype comes from an adult with an advanced solid tumor such as melanoma, head and neck, liver or kidney cancer. This receptor chain uses TRBV4-1 and TRBJ2-1; 10 central nucleotides agree with TRBD2. This receptor has the CDR3 CASSQDGSGRYNEQFF. The DNA reads TGCGCCAGCAGCCAAGATGGTAGCGGGAGGTACAATGAGCAGTTCTTC.